This note documents a single T cell receptor (beta chain) sequence. Its antigen remains undetermined. No per-base quality is available; no much larger clone lies one base away. This entry comes from a study of metastatic and nonmetastatic thyroid tumors (dated by TCRdb to 2020 to 2021). With regard to the full study: For patients with malignant and with benign thyroid disease, the researchers compared repertoires between peripheral blood samples and tumor or nodule tissue samples.

General study outcomes and caveats: In both blood and tumor samples, malignant tumors were reported to have significantly higher TCR beta diversity than benign nodules.

Library construction relied on PCR. For sequencing, an Illumina HiSeq 4000 was employed. The TCR beta-chain CDR3 region of each patient was profiled by high-throughput sequencing. On the authors' methods: CDR3 differences across clinicopathological groups were used to build a classifier for discriminating distant-metastatic papillary thyroid cancer patients. Repertoire diversity was assessed with the Shannon index, and tumor-blood repertoire similarity with the Morisita-Horn index. TCRdb cleaned the public reads at Q25 with fastp, built clones with MiXCR and kept in-frame beta chains. TCRdb's processing, not the study's, gives the V and J calls here. The sample table contains over 45,000 clones; only one count was recorded for over 20% of them. The top ten constitute under 4% of the sample. No treatment had been received by any patient before thyroid surgery. Using T-cell receptor beta sequencing, the researchers looked back retrospectively at clinical samples from patients, gathered between about 2012 and 2019.

Clipping removes 6 bases from V and 7 bases from J, with 12 as the unmatched junction base count. Via the germline V gene (reference sequence), CDR1 is DFQATT and CDR2 SNEGSKA. The CDR3 contains 15 residues, cysteine and phenylalanine counted. The CDR3 DNA has 45 bases and is translated from base 1. The sequenced sample was blood. The source of this sequence is a male donor with papillary thyroid cancer or a benign thyroid nodule (not recorded which). Some clones in this sample may be carry-over from other donors' samples. The chain is made from TRBV20-1 and TRBJ1-6, and 7 junction bases match TRBD1. The DNA sequence is TGCAGTGCCCTTGGTGACAGGGAGGAAAATTCACCCCTCCACTTT. Its translation is CSALGDREENSPLHF.